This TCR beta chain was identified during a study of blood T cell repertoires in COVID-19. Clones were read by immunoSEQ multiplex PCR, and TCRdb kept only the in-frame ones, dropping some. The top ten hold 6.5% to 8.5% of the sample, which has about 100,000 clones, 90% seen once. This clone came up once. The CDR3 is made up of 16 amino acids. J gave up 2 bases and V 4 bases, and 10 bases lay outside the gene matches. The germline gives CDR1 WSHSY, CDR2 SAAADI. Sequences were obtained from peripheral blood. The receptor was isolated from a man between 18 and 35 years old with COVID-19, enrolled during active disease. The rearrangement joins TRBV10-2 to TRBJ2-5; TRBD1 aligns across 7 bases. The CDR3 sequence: CASSGARTGLQETQYF. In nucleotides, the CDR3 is TGCGCCAGCAGTGGAGCAAGGACAGGACTGCAAGAGACCCAGTACTTC.